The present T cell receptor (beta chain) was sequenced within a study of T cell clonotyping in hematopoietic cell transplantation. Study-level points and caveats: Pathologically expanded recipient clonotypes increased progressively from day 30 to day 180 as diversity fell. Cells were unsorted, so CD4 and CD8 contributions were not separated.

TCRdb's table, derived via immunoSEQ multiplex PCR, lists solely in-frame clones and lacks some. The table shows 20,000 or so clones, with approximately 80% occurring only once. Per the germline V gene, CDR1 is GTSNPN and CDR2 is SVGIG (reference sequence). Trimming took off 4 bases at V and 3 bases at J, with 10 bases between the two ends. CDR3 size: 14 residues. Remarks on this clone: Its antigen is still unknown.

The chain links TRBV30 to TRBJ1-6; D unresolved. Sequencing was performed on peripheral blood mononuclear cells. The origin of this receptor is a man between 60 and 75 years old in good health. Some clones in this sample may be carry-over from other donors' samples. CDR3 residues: CAWTALVYNSPLHF. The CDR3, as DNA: TGTGCCTGGACGGCACTCGTCTATAATTCACCCCTCCACTTT.